This T cell receptor (beta chain) was recovered during a study of technical replicates of blood from a few donors. V was trimmed by 4 bases and J by 1 base, leaving 13 bases between them. CDR3 size: 15 residues. Germline V gene data show CDR1 as LNHDA and CDR2 as SQIVND (reference sequence). Profiling relied on immunoSEQ multiplex PCR, and the TCRdb table lists in-frame clones only, not all of them. This sample has some 80,000 clones, with over 75% found just once. V usage is TRBV19 and J usage is TRBJ1-1; D gene uncertain. The sample consisted of PBMCs. The clonotype originates from a human donor in good health. Some clones in this sample may be carry-over from other donors' samples. For the CDR3, the DNA is TGTGCCAGTAGTAGAGGAGGGTACTCGAACACTGAAGCTTTCTTT. It codes for CASSRGGYSNTEAFF.